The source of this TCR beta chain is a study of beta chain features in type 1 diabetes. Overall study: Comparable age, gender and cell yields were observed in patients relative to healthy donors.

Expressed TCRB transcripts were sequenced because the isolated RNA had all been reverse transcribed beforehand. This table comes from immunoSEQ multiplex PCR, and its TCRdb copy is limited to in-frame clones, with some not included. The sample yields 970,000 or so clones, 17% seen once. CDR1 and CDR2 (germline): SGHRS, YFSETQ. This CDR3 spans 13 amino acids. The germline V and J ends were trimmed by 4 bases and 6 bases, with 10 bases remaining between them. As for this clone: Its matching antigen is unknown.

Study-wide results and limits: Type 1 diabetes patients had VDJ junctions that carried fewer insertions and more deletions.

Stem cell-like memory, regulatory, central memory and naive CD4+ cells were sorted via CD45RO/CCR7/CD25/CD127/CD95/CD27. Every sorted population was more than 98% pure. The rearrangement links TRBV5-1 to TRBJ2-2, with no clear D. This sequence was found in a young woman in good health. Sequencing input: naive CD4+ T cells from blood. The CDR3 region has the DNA TGCGCCAGCAGCAATCGGCTTTCCGGGGAGCTGTTTTTT. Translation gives CASSNRLSGELFF.